This T cell receptor (beta chain) came from a study of shared clonotypes between healthy human individuals. Broader study findings: Inspection by rarefaction showed sorted-subset sequencing to be incomplete despite large depth.

Measured with immunoSEQ multiplex PCR; TCRdb has only the in-frame clones, and not every one. Of about 1.4 million clones listed, over 95% are singletons. In the case of this clone: Its antigen is still unknown.

Trimming stripped 1 base from V and 0 bases from J, with 15 bases between. The germline gives CDR1 LNHDA, CDR2 SQIVND (reference sequence). This CDR3 is built from 17 residues. The source material was naive CD4+ T cells sorted from blood. As to subset: CD45RA+ positively selected. This chain links TRBV19 with TRBJ2-5; D assignment may be TRBD1 or TRBD2 (5 bases each). The receptor was isolated from a man aged 30-40 years in good health. CDR3 amino acids: CASSIANTGGYQETQYF. The DNA of the CDR3 is TGTGCCAGTAGTATAGCGAATACAGGAGGTTACCAAGAGACCCAGTACTTC. Supplemented by reference TRBV19 and TRBJ2-5, the full variable domain reads DGGITQSPKYLFRKEGQNVTLSCEQNLNHDAMYWYRQDPGQGLRLIYYSQIVNDFQKGDIAEGYSVSREKKESFPLTVTSAQKNPTAFYLCASSIANTGGYQETQYFGPGTRLLVL.